This record concerns one T cell receptor beta chain sequence. Other DNA sequences from this sample encode an identical CDR3 as well. Produced via immunoSEQ multiplex PCR; TCRdb's table is partial and in-frame only. Counted here are some 720,000 clones, around nine tenths occurring once; the ten biggest clones make up about 0.01%. This sample was included in a study of shared T cell receptors in the human thymus. After removal of 3 bases from V and 7 bases from J, the junction contained 6 bases not matched to a gene. Germline V gene sequence: CDR1 MDHEN, CDR2 SYDVKM. CDR3 size: 15 residues. Separately, the same data were catalogued under a study of human thymus T cells. That paper notes: The donor group consisted of healthy Finnish infants who were having corrective surgery for congenital heart defects. Thymic resections from corrective heart surgery supplied the tissue.

The receptor comes from a boy less than two years old with a congenital heart defect. The gene calls are TRBV28 and TRBJ2-1; 10 positions agree with TRBD2. Sequencing input: thymocytes. The CDR3 loop reads CASSFSSGRANEQFF. CDR3 DNA sequence: TGTGCCAGCAGTTTTTCAAGCGGGAGGGCGAATGAGCAGTTCTTC.